This TCR beta chain was profiled in a study of T cell responses to AZD1222 COVID-19 vaccine. Trimming cost V 6 bases and J 0 bases; bases outside gene matches: 5. CDR1 and CDR2 from the germline V gene are MDHEN and SYDVKM. There are 15 residues in the CDR3. General study points: White British donors predominated, females outnumbered males, and clonal diversity was possibly underestimated. Of spike-specific TCRs, nearly half reportedly target regions left unmutated in variants. Among AZD1222 vaccinees, only five to seven were seropositive at baseline. Vaccine-related CD4 TCRs covered spike, predominating at 160-218 and 743-854.

Produced via immunoSEQ multiplex PCR; TCRdb's table is partial and in-frame only. The sample records under 70,000 clones, roughly 70% being singletons. As concerns this clone: The antigen remains undetermined.

The specimen was peripheral blood, collected on day 0 of AZD1222 vaccination. The J gene is TRBJ2-5, the V gene TRBV28; 9 bases fit TRBD1. The TCR comes from an adult in good health. The DNA for the CDR3 is TGTGCCAGCAGCCGGACAGGGGTGTACCAAGAGACCCAGTACTTC. This sequence encodes CASSRTGVYQETQYF.